These 24 T cell receptor beta chains were sequenced from one sample in a study of OX40 agonist ivuxolimab in advanced cancers. This table comes from immunoSEQ multiplex PCR, and its TCRdb copy is limited to in-frame clones, with some not included. The data hold about 84,000 clones, with 89% observed a single time. This material consisted of CD4+ or CD8+ T cells sorted from blood, taken in a trial of the OX40 agonist ivuxolimab. The source of these receptors is an adult with an advanced solid tumor such as melanoma, head and neck, liver or kidney cancer.

The chain couples TRBV30 to TRBJ2-5, with a weak D call TRBD2 (6 bases). V lost 5 bases, J lost 7 bases, and 17 bases lay in between. Germline CDR1 is GTSNPN and CDR2 is SVGIG (reference sequence). The CDR3 has 13 residues. CDR3 residues: CAWGAGTVRTQYF. As DNA, the CDR3 is TGTGCCTGGGGAGCGGGTACAGTCCGGACCCAGTACTTC. The full variable domain, completed using reference TRBV30 and TRBJ2-5, is SQTIHQWPATLVQPVGSPLSLECTVEGTSNPNLYWYRQAAGRGLQLLFYSVGIGQISSEVPQNLSASRPQDRQFILSSKKLLLSDSGFYLCAWGAGTVRTQYFGPGTRLLVL.

The J gene is TRBJ2-3, the V gene TRBV5-1; 13 bases align to TRBD2. Unmatched junction bases numbered 4, after V lost 3 bases and J lost 3 bases. CDR3 size: 16 residues. The germline V gene encodes CDR1 SGHRS and CDR2 YFSETQ. CDR3 protein: CASSSGLAGVTDTQYF. In nucleotides, the CDR3 is TGCGCCAGCAGCTCCGGACTAGCGGGGGTTACAGATACGCAGTATTTT. Using reference TRBV5-1 and TRBJ2-3 for the parts outside the CDR3, the full variable domain is KAGVTQTPRYLIKTRGQQVTLSCSPISGHRSVSWYQQTPGQGLQFLFEYFSETQRNKGNFPGRFSGRQFSNSRSEMNVSTLELGDSALYLCASSSGLAGVTDTQYFGPGTRLTVL.

The chain joins TRBV11-1 to TRBJ1-1; D is unclear. The V and J ends lost 5 bases and 5 bases respectively, with 18 bases between them. The CDR3 totals 15 residues. In germline, CDR1 is SGHAT, CDR2 FQDESV (reference sequence). CDR3 in amino acids: CASSPSTPAGTEAFF. The CDR3 DNA reads TGTGCCAGCAGCCCCTCGACACCGGCGGGGACTGAAGCTTTCTTT.

The chain carries TRBV2 and TRBJ2-7; D is unclear. V lost 4 bases, J lost 4 bases, and 5 bases lay in between. The CDR3 has 11 residues. Germline CDR1 SNHLY, CDR2 FYNNEI. CDR3 sequence reads: CASSAKYEQYF. The DNA for the CDR3 is TGTGCCAGCAGTGCTAAGTACGAGCAGTACTTC.

The V gene is TRBV7-8, the J gene TRBJ1-5; no reliable D call. The CDR3 covers 13 residues. Between the trimmed V and J ends, which lost 5 bases and 4 bases, there was a span of 9 bases. In germline, CDR1 is SGHVS, CDR2 FQNEAQ. This CDR3 is CASSRTVNQPQHF. The CDR3 DNA reads as TGTGCCAGCAGCAGAACAGTTAATCAGCCCCAGCATTTT.

J is TRBJ2-5 and V is TRBV5-1; 16 positions agree with TRBD2. The length of the CDR3 is 18 residues. V shed 0 bases, J shed 4 bases, and the junction held 6 bases outside the gene matches. Germline values: CDR1 SGHRS, CDR2 YFSETQ. The DNA of the CDR3 is TGCGCCAGCAGCTTGGCTGGGACTAGCGGGGGGGCCGCAGAGACCCAGTACTTC. Its translation: CASSLAGTSGGAAETQYF.

The CDR3 spells CASSAMQQGGQFF. The CDR3 DNA reads as TGTGCCAGCAGTGCTATGCAACAGGGTGGGCAGTTCTTC. The V gene is TRBV27, the J gene TRBJ2-1; D perhaps matches TRBD1 (6 bases). Trimming cost V 5 bases and J 12 bases, with 17 bases left between them. Germline CDR1 is MNHEY and CDR2 is SMNVEV (reference sequence). The CDR3 contains 13 residues.

The V call is TRBV5-1, the J call TRBJ1-3, with 7 positions matching TRBD1. V lost 1 base to trimming and J lost 0 bases; unmatched junction nucleotides: 4. From germline, CDR1 is SGHRS and CDR2 YFSETQ. This CDR3 has 16 residues. In DNA, the CDR3 is TGCGCCAGCAGCTTGTCAGGGACAGTCTCTGGAAACACCATATATTTT. Its protein is CASSLSGTVSGNTIYF.

The J gene is TRBJ2-1, the V gene TRBV7-7; D unresolved. Germline loops: CDR1 SSHAT, CDR2 FNYEAQ (reference sequence). The CDR3 consists of 16 residues. Trimming removed 0 bases from V and 8 bases from J, with 17 bases in between. In DNA form, the CDR3 reads TGTGCCAGCAGCTTAGCGCTAAATACTGCCATAGATGAGCAGTTCTTC. Its protein product is CASSLALNTAIDEQFF.

The V gene is TRBV2, the J gene TRBJ2-7; D is ambiguous. This CDR3 spans 14 amino acids. Trimming stripped 3 bases from V and 3 bases from J, with 12 bases between. Germline CDR1 is SNHLY and CDR2 is FYNNEI. The CDR3 loop reads CASSDNGEVYEQYF. CDR3 sequence (DNA): TGTGCCAGCAGTGATAACGGAGAGGTCTACGAGCAGTACTTC. The variable domain in full, with the rest retrieved from reference TRBV2 and TRBJ2-7, is EPEVTQTPSHQVTQMGQEVILRCVPISNHLYFYWYRQILGQKVEFLVSFYNNEISEKSEIFDDQFSVERPDGSNFTLKIRSTKLEDSAMYFCASSDNGEVYEQYFGPGTRLTVT.

This clone is categorized as medium-sized. The chain links TRBV27 to TRBJ2-7, with D perhaps TRBD2 (5 bases). The CDR3 contains 13 residues. With 3 bases removed from V and 6 bases from J, the gap between germline ends came to 12 bases. Germline V CDR1 and CDR2: MNHEY, SMNVEV (reference sequence). The CDR3, as DNA: TGTGCCAGCAGTTTTGGCGCGGGCCTCGAGCAGTACTTC. Protein: CASSFGAGLEQYF.

The CDR3 DNA reads as TGTGCCAGCAGTTTACAGATGGAGGGCGCTGAAGCTTTCTTT. Protein: CASSLQMEGAEAFF. The rearrangement joins TRBV27 to TRBJ1-1; D remains ambiguous. There are 14 residues in the CDR3. The germline CDR1 and CDR2 sequences are MNHEY and SMNVEV (reference sequence). Trimming removed 2 bases from V and 6 bases from J, with 13 bases in between.

The V and J genes are TRBV29-1 and TRBJ2-3; TRBD1 matches at 7 bases. Germline values: CDR1 SQVTM, CDR2 ANQGSEA. The CDR3 length is 16 residues. V lost 3 bases, J lost 2 bases, and 11 bases stayed unmatched. The CDR3 here is CSVDGATGSNTDTQYF. CDR3 nucleotide sequence: TGCAGCGTTGATGGGGCGACAGGGTCAAACACAGATACGCAGTATTTT.

The chain uses TRBV7-9 and TRBJ2-3; TRBD1 aligns across 11 bases. The CDR3 has 14 amino acids. CDR1 and CDR2 (germline): SEHNR, FQNEAQ (reference sequence). V lost 5 bases, J lost 6 bases, and 4 bases stayed unmatched. In DNA form, the CDR3 reads TGTGCCAGCAGCCGGACAGGGGGCGGGGATACGCAGTATTTT. Amino acid sequence: CASSRTGGGDTQYF.

The rearrangement joins TRBV5-6 to TRBJ1-3, with 8 bases lining up with TRBD1. The V gene's germline CDR1 is SGHDT and CDR2 YYEEEE. This CDR3 has 16 amino acids. V shed 5 bases and J 0 bases; nucleotides not matched to a gene: 7. CDR3 amino acids: CASSFGTGHSGNTIYF. The DNA for the CDR3 is TGTGCCAGCAGTTTCGGGACAGGCCACTCTGGAAACACCATATATTTT.

The chain couples TRBV18 to TRBJ2-3; no reliable D call. Germline CDR1 and CDR2: KGHSH and LQKENI. The CDR3 covers 12 residues. With 6 bases removed from V and 0 bases from J, the gap between germline ends came to 4 bases. CDR3 protein: CASSTSTDTQYF. CDR3 in DNA: TGTGCCAGCTCGACTAGCACAGATACGCAGTATTTT. Using reference TRBV18 and TRBJ2-3 for the parts outside the CDR3, the full variable domain is NAGVMQNPRHLVRRRGQEARLRCSPMKGHSHVYWYRQLPEEGLKFMVYLQKENIIDESGMPKERFSAEFPKEGPSILRIQQVVRGDSAAYFCASSTSTDTQYFGPGTRLTVL.

This chain uses TRBV14 with TRBJ1-6; D is uncertain. The CDR3 contains 13 residues. From germline, CDR1 is SGHDN and CDR2 FVKESK. Trimming removed 3 bases from V and 3 bases from J, with 3 bases in between. CDR3 amino acids: CASSQVYNSPLHF. The CDR3 DNA follows: TGTGCCAGCAGCCAGGTCTATAATTCACCCCTCCACTTT.

This rearrangement joins TRBV9 to TRBJ1-2, with 12 bases that match TRBD1. Germline-derived CDR1 and CDR2 are SGDLS and YYNGEE. V lost 5 bases to trimming and J lost 3 bases; unmatched junction nucleotides: 17. CDR3 size: 19 residues. As DNA, the CDR3 is TGTGCCAGCAGGGGCCCCGGGGACAGGGGGCAACGAGGGGACTATGGCTACACCTTC. This gives the protein CASRGPGDRGQRGDYGYTF.

The gene calls are TRBV18 and TRBJ2-5; 7 bases map to TRBD2. This CDR3 comprises 15 residues. Trimming at V came to 2 bases and at J to 1 base, leaving 4 bases not matched to a gene. Germline assignment: CDR1 KGHSH and CDR2 LQKENI. The CDR3 DNA reads TGTGCCAGCTCACCAGGAAGCGGGGCCCAAGAGACCCAGTACTTC. Translating it yields CASSPGSGAQETQYF.

The chain couples TRBV5-1 to TRBJ2-3; 12 bases map to TRBD2. Trimming removed 4 bases from V and 6 bases from J; junction bases left unmatched: 3. The CDR3 runs 14 residues. In germline, CDR1 is SGHRS, CDR2 YFSETQ. CDR3 loop: CASSHGTSGDTQYF. CDR3 coding DNA: TGCGCCAGCAGCCACGGGACTAGCGGGGATACGCAGTATTTT.

The V and J genes are TRBV11-1 and TRBJ2-2, with D perhaps matching TRBD2 (6 bases). Trimming pared 5 bases from V and 4 bases from J, leaving 20 bases between. Germline values: CDR1 SGHAT, CDR2 FQDESV (reference sequence). The CDR3 length is 17 residues. The CDR3 loop is CASSPTSWGVRTGELFF. The CDR3 DNA is TGTGCCAGCAGCCCGACGAGTTGGGGGGTACGCACCGGGGAGCTGTTTTTT. The whole variable domain, remainder taken from reference TRBV11-1 and TRBJ2-2, is EAEVAQSPRYKITEKSQAVAFWCDPISGHATLYWYRQILGQGPELLVQFQDESVVDDSQLPKDRFSAERLKGVDSTLKIQPAELGDSAMYLCASSPTSWGVRTGELFFGEGSRLTVL.

The genes are TRBV18 and TRBJ2-3; TRBD1 matches at 9 bases. Germline V gives CDR1 KGHSH, CDR2 LQKENI. This CDR3 is 15 amino acids long. V lost 3 bases and J lost 3; bases outside the gene matches: 4. The CDR3 bases are TGTGCCAGCTCACCTGGACAGGGGATTACAGATACGCAGTATTTT. It encodes CASSPGQGITDTQYF.

The chain links TRBV7-3 to TRBJ1-2, with 9 bases matching TRBD1. Germline V CDR1 and CDR2: SGHTA, FQGTGA. The trim removed 0 bases at V and 8 bases at J, leaving 19 bases unmatched. This CDR3 region has 19 residues. CDR3 coding DNA: TGTGCCAGCAGCTTAACAGGGACAGGGAAGACCCATTGGAGTCGGGGCTACACCTTC. Its protein product is CASSLTGTGKTHWSRGYTF.

This chain uses TRBV5-6 with TRBJ1-4; no clear D. The V gene lost 3 bases and the J gene lost 2 bases, with 14 bases spanning the gap. CDR3 length equals 16 residues. In germline, CDR1 is SGHDT, CDR2 YYEEEE. The CDR3 nucleotides are TGTGCCAGCAGCTACCGACCGGACCGTACTAATGAAAAACTGTTTTTT. Its protein is CASSYRPDRTNEKLFF.